This T cell receptor (beta chain) was identified in a study of blood T cell repertoires in COVID-19. This clone showed up many times. The CDR3 spans 16 residues. Germline V gives CDR1 KGHSH, CDR2 LQKENI. The junction had 9 bases not matched to a gene; V was cut back by 3 bases and J by 3 bases. The protocol was immunoSEQ multiplex PCR, while the TCRdb copy is restricted to in-frame clones and leaves out a portion. The data hold under 150,000 clones, with around 86% observed a single time. The origin of this receptor is a man in his forties with active or convalescent COVID-19. Sequenced material: peripheral blood. The chain couples TRBV18 to TRBJ2-7, with 9 bases aligning to TRBD1. In DNA, the CDR3 is TGTGCCAGCTCACCTCCCGGGACAGGGAGCATCTACGAGCAGTACTTC. Protein product: CASSPPGTGSIYEQYF.